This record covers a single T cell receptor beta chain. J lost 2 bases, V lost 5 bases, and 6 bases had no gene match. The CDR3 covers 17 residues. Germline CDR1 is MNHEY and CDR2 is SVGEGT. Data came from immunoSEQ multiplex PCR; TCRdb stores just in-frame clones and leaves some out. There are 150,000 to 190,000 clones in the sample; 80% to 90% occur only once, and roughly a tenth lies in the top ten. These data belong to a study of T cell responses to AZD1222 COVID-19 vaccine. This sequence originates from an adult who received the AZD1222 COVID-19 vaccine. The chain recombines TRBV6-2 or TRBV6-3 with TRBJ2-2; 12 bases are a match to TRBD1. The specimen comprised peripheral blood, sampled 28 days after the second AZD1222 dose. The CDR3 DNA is TGTGCCAGCAGTCTTAGGGGACAGGGGGCAAACACCGGGGAGCTGTTTTTT. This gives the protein CASSLRGQGANTGELFF.